This T cell receptor (beta chain) was sequenced for a study of T-cell memory formation after mild COVID-19. As for the study in general: Clusters of TCRs were largely donor specific.

V was trimmed by 4 bases and J by 0 bases, leaving 6 bases between them. Germline V lookup: CDR1 MGHRA, CDR2 YSYEKL. The CDR3 contains 14 residues. This clonotype was observed a few times. What it binds is not known. The study, taken as a whole, reports: That cross-reactive memory joined was suggested by some responding clones appearing in pre-infection memory.

TCRdb passed the 5' RACE reads through MiXCR, listing each CDR3 protein once. The data contain 400,000 or so distinct CDR3 sequences, 20% of them singletons. What was sequenced was PBMCs or a T cell subset sorted from them (not recorded which). This clonotype was obtained from an adult woman who had mild COVID-19 (a few samples of this study predate the infection). Cell type and time point are not known. The chain is built from TRBV4-1 and TRBJ1-4; D not certain. This CDR3 is CASSLISTNEKLFF. DNA for the CDR3: TGCGCCAGCAGCCTGATCTCAACTAATGAAAAACTGTTTTTT.